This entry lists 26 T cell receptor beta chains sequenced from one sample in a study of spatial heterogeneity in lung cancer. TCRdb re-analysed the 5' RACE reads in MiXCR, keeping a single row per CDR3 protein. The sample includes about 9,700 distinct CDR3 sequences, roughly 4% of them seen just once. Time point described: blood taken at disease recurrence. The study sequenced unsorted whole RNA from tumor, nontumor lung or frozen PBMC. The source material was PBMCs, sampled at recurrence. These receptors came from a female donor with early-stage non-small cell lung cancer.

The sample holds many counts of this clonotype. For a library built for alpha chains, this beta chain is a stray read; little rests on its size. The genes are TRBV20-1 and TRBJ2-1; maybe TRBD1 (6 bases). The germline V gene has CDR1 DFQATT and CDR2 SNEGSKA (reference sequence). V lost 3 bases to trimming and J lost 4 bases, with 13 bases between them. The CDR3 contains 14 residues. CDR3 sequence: CSASLGRGYNEQFF. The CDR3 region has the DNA TGCAGTGCTAGTTTGGGCAGGGGTTACAATGAGCAGTTCTTC.

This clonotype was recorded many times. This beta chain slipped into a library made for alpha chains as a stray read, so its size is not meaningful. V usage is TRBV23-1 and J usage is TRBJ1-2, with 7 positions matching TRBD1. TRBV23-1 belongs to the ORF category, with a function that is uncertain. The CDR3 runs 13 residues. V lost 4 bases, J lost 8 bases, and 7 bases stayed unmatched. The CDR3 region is CASSPSGGNGYTF. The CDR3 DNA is TGCGCCAGCAGTCCTTCAGGGGGGAACGGCTACACCTTC.

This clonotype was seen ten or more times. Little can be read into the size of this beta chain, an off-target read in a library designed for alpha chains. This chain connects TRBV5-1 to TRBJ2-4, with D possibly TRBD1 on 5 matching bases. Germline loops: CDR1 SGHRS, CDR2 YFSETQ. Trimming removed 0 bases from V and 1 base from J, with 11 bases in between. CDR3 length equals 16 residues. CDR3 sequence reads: CASSLEGSGAKNIQYF. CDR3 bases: TGCGCCAGCAGCTTGGAAGGGTCAGGGGCCAAAAACATTCAGTACTTC. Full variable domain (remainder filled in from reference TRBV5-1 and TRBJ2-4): KAGVTQTPRYLIKTRGQQVTLSCSPISGHRSVSWYQQTPGQGLQFLFEYFSETQRNKGNFPGRFSGRQFSNSRSEMNVSTLELGDSALYLCASSLEGSGAKNIQYFGAGTRLSVL.

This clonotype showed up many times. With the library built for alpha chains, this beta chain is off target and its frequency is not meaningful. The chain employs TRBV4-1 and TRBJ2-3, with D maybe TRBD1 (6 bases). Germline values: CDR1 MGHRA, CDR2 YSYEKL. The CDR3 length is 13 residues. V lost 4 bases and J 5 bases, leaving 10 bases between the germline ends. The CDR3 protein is CASSPRGGDTQYF. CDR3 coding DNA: TGCGCCAGCAGCCCTCGAGGGGGAGATACGCAGTATTTT.

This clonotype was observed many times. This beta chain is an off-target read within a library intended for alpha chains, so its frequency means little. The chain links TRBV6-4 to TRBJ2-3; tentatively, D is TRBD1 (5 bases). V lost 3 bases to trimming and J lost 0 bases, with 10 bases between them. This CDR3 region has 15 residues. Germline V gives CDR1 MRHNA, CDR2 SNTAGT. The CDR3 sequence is CASSEDTSSTDTQYF. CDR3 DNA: TGTGCCAGCAGTGAGGACACCTCTAGCACAGATACGCAGTATTTT.

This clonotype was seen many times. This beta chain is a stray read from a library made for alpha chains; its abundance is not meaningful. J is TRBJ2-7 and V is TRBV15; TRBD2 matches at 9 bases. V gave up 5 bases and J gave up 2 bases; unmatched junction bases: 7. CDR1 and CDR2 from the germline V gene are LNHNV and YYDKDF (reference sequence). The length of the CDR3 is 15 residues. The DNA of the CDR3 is TGTGCCACCAGCTTCCAAGCGGGGGGCCCCTACGAGCAGTACTTC. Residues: CATSFQAGGPYEQYF.

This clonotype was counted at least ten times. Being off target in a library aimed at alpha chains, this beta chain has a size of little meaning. Here the CDR3 reads CASSPGQASGNTIYF. CDR3 nucleotides: TGTGCCAGCTCACCCGGACAGGCTTCTGGAAACACCATATATTTT. The chain joins TRBV18 to TRBJ1-3; 7 bases are a match to TRBD1. V trimming: 3 bases; J trimming: 1 base; junction bases outside the gene matches: 3. From germline, CDR1 is KGHSH and CDR2 LQKENI. The CDR3 is made up of 15 amino acids.

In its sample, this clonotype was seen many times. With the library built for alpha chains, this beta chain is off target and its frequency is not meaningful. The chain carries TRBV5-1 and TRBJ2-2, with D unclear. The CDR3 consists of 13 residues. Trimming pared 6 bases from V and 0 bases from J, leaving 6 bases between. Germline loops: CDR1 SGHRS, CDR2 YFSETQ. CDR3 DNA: TGCGCCAGCAACTTTGCGAACACCGGGGAGCTGTTTTTT. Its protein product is CASNFANTGELFF.

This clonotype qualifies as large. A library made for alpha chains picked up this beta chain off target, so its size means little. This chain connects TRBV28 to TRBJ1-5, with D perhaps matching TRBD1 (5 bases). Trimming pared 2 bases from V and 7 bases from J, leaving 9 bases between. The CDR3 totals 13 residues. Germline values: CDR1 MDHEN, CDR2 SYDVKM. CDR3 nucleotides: TGTGCCAGCAGTTTAGAGGGGCTCCAGCCCCAGCATTTT. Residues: CASSLEGLQPQHF.

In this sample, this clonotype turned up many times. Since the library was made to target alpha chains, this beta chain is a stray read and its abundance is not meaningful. In DNA form, the CDR3 reads TGTGCCAGCAGCGGACTAGCAAGGCTCACAGATACGCAGTATTTT. It codes for CASSGLARLTDTQYF. The chain employs TRBV9 and TRBJ2-3, with 7 bases matching TRBD2. Germline lookup yields CDR1 SGDLS and CDR2 YYNGEE. The CDR3 consists of 15 residues. The V and J ends lost 3 bases and 2 bases, in that order; junction bases with no gene match: 6.

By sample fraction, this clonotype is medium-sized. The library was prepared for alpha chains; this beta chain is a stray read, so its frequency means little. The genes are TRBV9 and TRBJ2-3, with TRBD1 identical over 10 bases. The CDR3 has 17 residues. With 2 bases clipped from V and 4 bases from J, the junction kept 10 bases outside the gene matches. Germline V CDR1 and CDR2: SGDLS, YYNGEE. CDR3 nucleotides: TGTGCCAGCAGCGTCTATCCCGGGACAGGGGTATCAGATACGCAGTATTTT. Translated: CASSVYPGTGVSDTQYF. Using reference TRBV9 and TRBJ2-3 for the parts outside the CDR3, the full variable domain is DSGVTQTPKHLITATGQRVTLRCSPRSGDLSVYWYQQSLDQGLQFLIQYYNGEERAKGNILERFSAQQFPDLHSELNLSSLELGDSALYFCASSVYPGTGVSDTQYFGPGTRLTVL.

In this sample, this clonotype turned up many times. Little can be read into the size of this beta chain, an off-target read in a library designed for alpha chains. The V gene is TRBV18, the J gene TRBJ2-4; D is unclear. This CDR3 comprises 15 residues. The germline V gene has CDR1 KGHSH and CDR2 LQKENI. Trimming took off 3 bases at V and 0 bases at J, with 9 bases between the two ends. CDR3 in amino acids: CASSPPDRAKNIQYF. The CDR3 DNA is TGTGCCAGCTCACCGCCCGACCGAGCCAAAAACATTCAGTACTTC. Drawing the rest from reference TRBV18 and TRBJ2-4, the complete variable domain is NAGVMQNPRHLVRRRGQEARLRCSPMKGHSHVYWYRQLPEEGLKFMVYLQKENIIDESGMPKERFSAEFPKEGPSILRIQQVVRGDSAAYFCASSPPDRAKNIQYFGAGTRLSVL.

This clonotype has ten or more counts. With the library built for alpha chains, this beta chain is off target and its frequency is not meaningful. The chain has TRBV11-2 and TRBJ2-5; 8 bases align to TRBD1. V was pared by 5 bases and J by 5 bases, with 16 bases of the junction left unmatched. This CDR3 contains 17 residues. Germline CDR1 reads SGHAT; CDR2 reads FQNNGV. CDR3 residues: CASSRLLPGQVEETQYF. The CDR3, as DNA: TGTGCCAGCAGCCGACTGCTTCCGGGACAGGTGGAGGAGACCCAGTACTTC.

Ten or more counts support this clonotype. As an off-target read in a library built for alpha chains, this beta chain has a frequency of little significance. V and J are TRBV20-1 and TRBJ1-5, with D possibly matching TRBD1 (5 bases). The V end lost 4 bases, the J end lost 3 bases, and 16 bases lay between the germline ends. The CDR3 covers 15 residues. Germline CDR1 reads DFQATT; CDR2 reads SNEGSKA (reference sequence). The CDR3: CSATQGSSVNQPQHF. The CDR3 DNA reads TGCAGTGCTACCCAGGGCTCGAGCGTCAATCAGCCCCAGCATTTT.

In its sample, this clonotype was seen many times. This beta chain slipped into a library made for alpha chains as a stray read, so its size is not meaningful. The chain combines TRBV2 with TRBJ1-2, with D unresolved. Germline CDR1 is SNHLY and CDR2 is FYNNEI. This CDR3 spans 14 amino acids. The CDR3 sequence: CAIPEPVVNYGYTF. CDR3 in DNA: TGTGCTATCCCCGAACCCGTAGTTAACTATGGCTACACCTTC.

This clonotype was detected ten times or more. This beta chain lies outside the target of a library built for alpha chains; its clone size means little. The CDR3 coding sequence is TGTGCCAGCAGTTTACGTAGGACTAGCGGGGGGATTAGTGAGCAGTTCTTC. It translates to CASSLRRTSGGISEQFF. The V gene is TRBV2, the J gene TRBJ2-1; 14 nucleotides line up with TRBD2. The germline V gene encodes CDR1 SNHLY and CDR2 FYNNEI. J gave up 9 bases and V 5 bases, and 12 bases lay outside the gene matches. CDR3 length equals 17 residues.

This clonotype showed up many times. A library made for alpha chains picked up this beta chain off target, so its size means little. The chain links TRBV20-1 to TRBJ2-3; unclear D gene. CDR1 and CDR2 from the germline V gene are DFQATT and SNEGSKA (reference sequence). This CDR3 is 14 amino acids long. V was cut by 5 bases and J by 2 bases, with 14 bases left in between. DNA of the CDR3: TGCAGTGCTCCGGGCCACTACTACACAGATACGCAGTATTTT. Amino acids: CSAPGHYYTDTQYF.

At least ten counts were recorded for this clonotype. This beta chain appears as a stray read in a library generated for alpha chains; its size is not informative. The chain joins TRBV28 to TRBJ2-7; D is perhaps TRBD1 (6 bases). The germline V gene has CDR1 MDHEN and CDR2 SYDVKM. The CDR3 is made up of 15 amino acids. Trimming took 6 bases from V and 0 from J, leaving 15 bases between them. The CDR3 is CASRSRGYSSYEQYF. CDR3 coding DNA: TGTGCCAGCAGGTCCAGGGGTTACTCCTCCTACGAGCAGTACTTC.

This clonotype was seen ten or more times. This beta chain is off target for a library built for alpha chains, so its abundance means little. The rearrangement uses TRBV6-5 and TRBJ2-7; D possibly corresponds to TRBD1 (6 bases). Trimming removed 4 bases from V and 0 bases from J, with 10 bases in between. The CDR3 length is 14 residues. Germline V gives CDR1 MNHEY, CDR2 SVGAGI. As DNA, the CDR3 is TGTGCCAGCAGTTCCACAGGGAGCTCCTACGAGCAGTACTTC. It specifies CASSSTGSSYEQYF.

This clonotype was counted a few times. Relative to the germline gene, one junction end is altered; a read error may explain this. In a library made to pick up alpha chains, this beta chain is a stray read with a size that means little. CDR3 nucleotides: TGTGCCAGCTCTCCACAGGGAGGCACTGAAGCTTTCTTT. It translates to CASSPQGGTEAFF. This chain uses TRBV18 with TRBJ1-1; the D gene is possibly TRBD1 (6 bases). The germline V gene encodes CDR1 KGHSH and CDR2 LQKENI. The CDR3 is made up of 13 amino acids.

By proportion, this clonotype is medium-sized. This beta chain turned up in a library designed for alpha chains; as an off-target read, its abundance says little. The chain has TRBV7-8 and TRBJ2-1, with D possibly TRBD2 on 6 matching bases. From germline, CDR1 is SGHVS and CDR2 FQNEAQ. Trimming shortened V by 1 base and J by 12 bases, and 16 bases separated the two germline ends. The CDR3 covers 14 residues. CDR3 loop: CASSLGQGAGGQFF. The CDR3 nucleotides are TGTGCCAGCAGCTTAGGGCAGGGCGCCGGGGGGCAGTTCTTC.

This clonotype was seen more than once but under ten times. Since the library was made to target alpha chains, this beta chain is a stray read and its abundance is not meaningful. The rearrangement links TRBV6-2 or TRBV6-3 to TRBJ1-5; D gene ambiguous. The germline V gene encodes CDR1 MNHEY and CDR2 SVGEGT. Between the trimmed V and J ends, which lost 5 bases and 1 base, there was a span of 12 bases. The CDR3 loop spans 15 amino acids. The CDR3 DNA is TGTGCCAGCAGTATGAACCTCATAAGCAATCAGCCCCAGCATTTT. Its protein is CASSMNLISNQPQHF.

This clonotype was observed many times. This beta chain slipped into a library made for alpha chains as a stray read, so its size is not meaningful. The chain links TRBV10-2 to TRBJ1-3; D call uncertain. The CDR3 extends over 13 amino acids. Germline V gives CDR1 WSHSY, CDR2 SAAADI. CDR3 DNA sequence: TGCGGCTCCAGAGAGGGAACTGGAAACACCATATATTTT. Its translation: CGSREGTGNTIYF.

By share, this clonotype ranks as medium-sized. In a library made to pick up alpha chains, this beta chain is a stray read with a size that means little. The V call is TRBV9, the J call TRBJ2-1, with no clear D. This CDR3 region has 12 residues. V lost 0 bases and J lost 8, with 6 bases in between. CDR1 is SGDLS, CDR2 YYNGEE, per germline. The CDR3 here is CASSVARDEQFF. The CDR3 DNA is TGTGCCAGCAGCGTAGCTAGGGATGAGCAGTTCTTC.

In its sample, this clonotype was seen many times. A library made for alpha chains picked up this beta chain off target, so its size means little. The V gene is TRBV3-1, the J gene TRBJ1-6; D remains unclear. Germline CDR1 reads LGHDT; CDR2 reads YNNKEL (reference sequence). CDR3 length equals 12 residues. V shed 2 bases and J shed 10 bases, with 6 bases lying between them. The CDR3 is CASSQLGSPLHF. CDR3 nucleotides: TGTGCCAGCAGCCAACTAGGGTCACCCCTCCACTTT.

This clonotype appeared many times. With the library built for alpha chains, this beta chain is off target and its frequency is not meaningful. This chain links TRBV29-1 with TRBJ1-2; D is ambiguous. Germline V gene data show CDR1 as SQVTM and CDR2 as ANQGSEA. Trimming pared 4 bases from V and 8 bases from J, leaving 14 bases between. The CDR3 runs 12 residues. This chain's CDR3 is CSVVWSLGGYTF. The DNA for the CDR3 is TGCAGCGTTGTTTGGTCCCTTGGGGGCTACACCTTC. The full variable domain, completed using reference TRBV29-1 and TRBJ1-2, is SAVISQKPSRDICQRGTSLTIQCQVDSQVTMMFWYRQQPGQSLTLIATANQGSEATYESGFVIDKFPISRPNLTFSTLTVSNMSPEDSSIYLCSVVWSLGGYTFGSGTRLTVV.